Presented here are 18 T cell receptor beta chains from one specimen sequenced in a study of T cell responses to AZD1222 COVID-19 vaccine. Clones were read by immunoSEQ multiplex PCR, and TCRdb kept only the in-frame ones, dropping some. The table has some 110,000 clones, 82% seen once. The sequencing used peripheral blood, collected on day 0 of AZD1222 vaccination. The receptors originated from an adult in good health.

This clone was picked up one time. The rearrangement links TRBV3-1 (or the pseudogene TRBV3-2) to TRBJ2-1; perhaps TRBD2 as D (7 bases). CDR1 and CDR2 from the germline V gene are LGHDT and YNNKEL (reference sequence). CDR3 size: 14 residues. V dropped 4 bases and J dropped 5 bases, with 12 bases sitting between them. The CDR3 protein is CASSRGGPDNEQFF. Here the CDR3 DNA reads TGTGCCAGCAGCCGGGGGGGGCCCGACAATGAGCAGTTCTTC.

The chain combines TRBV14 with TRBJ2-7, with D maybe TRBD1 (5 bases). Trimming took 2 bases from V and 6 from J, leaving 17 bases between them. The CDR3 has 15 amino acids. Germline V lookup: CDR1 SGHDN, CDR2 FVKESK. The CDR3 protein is CASSQNFARALEQYF. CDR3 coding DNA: TGTGCCAGCAGCCAAAATTTTGCCAGGGCCCTCGAGCAGTACTTC.

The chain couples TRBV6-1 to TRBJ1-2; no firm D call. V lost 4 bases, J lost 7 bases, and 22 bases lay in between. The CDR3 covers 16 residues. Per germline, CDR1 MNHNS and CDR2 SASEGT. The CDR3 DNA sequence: TGTGCCAGCAGTGGGGGAGGACGGGGTACCTCGCTTGGCTACACCTTC. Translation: CASSGGGRGTSLGYTF.

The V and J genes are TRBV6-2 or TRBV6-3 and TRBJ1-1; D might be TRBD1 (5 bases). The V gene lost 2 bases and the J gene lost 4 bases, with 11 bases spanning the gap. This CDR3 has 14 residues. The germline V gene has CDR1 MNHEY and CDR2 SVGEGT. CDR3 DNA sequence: TGTGCCAGCAGTTACAGTGGGGCTTTCACTGAAGCTTTCTTT. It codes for CASSYSGAFTEAFF.

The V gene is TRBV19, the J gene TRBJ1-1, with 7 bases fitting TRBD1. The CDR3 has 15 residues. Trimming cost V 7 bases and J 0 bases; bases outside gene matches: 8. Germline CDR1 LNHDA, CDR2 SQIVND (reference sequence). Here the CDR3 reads CASTQDREMNTEAFF. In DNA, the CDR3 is TGTGCCAGTACCCAAGACAGGGAGATGAACACTGAAGCTTTCTTT.

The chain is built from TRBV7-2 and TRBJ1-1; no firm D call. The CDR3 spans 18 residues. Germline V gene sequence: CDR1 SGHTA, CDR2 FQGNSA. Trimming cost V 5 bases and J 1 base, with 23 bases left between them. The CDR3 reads CASSPLGSGWLKNTEAFF. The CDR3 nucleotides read TGTGCCAGCAGCCCACTTGGCAGTGGATGGTTGAAGAACACTGAAGCTTTCTTT.

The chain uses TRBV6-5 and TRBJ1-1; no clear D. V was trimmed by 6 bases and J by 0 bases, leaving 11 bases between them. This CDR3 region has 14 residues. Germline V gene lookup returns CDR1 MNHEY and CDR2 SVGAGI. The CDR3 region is CASSREPMNTEAFF. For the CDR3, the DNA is TGTGCCAGCAGCCGGGAACCTATGAACACTGAAGCTTTCTTT.

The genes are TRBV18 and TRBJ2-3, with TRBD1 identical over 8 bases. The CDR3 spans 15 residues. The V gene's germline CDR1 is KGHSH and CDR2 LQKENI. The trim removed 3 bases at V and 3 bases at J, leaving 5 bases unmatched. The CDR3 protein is CASSPTGDVTDTQYF. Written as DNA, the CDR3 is TGTGCCAGCTCACCGACAGGGGATGTGACAGATACGCAGTATTTT.

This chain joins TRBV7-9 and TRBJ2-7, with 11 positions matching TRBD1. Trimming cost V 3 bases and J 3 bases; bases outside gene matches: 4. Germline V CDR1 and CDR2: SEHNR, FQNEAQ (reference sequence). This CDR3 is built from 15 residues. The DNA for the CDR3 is TGTGCCAGCAGCTTCGGACAGGGGGCCTACTACGAGCAGTACTTC. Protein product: CASSFGQGAYYEQYF.

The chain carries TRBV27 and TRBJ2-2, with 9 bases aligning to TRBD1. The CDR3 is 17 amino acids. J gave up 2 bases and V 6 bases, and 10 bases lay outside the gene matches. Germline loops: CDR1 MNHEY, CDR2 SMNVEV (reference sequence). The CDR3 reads CASRRDRAYPNTGELFF. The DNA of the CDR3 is TGTGCCAGCAGGCGGGACAGGGCTTATCCAAACACCGGGGAGCTGTTTTTT.

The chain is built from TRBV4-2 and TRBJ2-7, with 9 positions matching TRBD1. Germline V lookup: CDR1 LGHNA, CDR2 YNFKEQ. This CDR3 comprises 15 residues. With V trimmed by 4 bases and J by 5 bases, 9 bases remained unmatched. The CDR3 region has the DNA TGTGCCAGCAGCCGCGACACAGGGGGCGCGGACGAGCAGTACTTC. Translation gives CASSRDTGGADEQYF.

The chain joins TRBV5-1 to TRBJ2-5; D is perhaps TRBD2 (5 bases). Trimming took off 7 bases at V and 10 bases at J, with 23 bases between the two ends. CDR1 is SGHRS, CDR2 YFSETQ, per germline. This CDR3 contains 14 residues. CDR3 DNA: TGCGCCAGCGGCGCTGAGGGTTCGGGGTTTATCCAGTACTTC. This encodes CASGAEGSGFIQYF.

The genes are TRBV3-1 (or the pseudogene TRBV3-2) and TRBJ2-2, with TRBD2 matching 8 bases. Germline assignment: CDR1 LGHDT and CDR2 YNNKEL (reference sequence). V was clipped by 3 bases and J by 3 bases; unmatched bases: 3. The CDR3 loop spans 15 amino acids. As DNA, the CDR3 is TGTGCCAGCAGCCAGGAGCGGGGGCACACCGGGGAGCTGTTTTTT. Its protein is CASSQERGHTGELFF.

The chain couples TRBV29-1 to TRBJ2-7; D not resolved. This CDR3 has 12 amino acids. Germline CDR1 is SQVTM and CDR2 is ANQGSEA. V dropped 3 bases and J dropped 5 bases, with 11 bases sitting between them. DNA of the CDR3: TGCAGCGTTGACCAGGAGTTGCACGAGCAGTACTTC. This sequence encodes CSVDQELHEQYF.

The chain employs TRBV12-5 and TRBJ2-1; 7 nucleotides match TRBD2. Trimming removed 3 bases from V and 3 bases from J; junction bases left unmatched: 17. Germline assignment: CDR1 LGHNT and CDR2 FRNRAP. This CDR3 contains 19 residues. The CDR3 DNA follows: TGTGCTAGTGGTTTCCCGTCTTCCGTCCTAGCGGCAAACTACAATGAGCAGTTCTTC. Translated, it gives CASGFPSSVLAANYNEQFF.

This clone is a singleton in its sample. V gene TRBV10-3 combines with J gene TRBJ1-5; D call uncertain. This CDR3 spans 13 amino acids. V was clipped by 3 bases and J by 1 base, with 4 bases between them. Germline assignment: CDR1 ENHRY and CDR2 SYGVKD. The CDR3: CAISEGSNQPQHF. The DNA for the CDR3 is TGTGCCATCAGTGAAGGCAGCAATCAGCCCCAGCATTTT.

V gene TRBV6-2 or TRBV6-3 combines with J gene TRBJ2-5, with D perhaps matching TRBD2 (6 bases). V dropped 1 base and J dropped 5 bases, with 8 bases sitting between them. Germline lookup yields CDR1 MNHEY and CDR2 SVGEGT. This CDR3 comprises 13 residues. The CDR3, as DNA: TGTGCCAGCAGTTACTATGGGGGGGAGACCCAGTACTTC. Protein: CASSYYGGETQYF.

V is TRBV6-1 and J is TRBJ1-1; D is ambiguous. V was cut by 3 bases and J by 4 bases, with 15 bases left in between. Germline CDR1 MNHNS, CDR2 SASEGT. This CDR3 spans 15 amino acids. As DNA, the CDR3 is TGTGCCAGCAGTGACGGGGTTCTAGGGAGCACTGAAGCTTTCTTT. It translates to CASSDGVLGSTEAFF.